This entry features one T cell receptor beta chain sequence. Its antigen is unknown. Sequenced by immunoSEQ multiplex PCR; TCRdb stores in-frame clones only, minus some. Among about 40,000 clones listed, around 80% were seen once. This specimen comes from a study of PD-1 blockade in classical Hodgkin lymphoma. Study-level results: Excluded were patients who started nivolumab under 1 year after ASCT, a group that had lower diversity. Reported baseline diversity: healthy donors highest, relapsed/refractory patients lowest.

Trimming pared 0 bases from V and 3 bases from J, leaving 7 bases between. Germline values: CDR1 SGDLS, CDR2 YYNGEE. CDR3 size: 13 residues. Relapse was seen in all patients after autologous stem cell transplantation, and brentuximab vedotin exposure was variable. The material sequenced was peripheral blood mononuclear cells (PBMCs), taken at baseline. This clonotype was sampled from a human donor with classical Hodgkin lymphoma. The chain uses TRBV9 and TRBJ2-7; unclear D gene. For the CDR3, the DNA is TGTGCCAGCAGCGTAGGTAAAGGCTACGAGCAGTACTTC. Encoded protein: CASSVGKGYEQYF.